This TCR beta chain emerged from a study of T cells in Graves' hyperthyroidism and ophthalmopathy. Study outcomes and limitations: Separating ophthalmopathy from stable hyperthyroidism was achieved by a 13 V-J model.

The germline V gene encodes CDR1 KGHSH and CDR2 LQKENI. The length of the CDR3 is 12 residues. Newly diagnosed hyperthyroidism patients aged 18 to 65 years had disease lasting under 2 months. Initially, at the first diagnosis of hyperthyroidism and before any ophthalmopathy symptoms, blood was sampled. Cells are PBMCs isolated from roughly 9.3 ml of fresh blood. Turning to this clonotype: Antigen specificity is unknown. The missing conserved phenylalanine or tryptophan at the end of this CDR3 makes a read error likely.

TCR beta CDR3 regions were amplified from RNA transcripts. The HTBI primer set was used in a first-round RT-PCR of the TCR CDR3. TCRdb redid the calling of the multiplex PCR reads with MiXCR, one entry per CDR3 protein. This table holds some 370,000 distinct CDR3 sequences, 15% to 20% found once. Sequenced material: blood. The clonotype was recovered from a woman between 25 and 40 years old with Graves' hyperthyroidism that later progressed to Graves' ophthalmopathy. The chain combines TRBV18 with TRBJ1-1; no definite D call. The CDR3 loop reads CANSPSDTEAFL. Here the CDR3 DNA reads TGTGCCAACTCACCATCAGACACTGAAGCTTTCCTT.